These T cell receptor beta chains were read from a single sample in a study of blood T cell repertoires in COVID-19. The assay was immunoSEQ multiplex PCR, and TCRdb's table has in-frame clones only and misses some. The sample consists of a few hundred thousand clones, just under 90% of them appearing once. Material: peripheral blood. The origin of the receptors is a woman in her forties or fifties with COVID-19, enrolled during active disease. CDR3s include the opening cysteine and the closing phenylalanine or tryptophan. The D gene is left open where the match is weak. Clone size is given for some rows only: seen once, a few or many times, or a class if the clone is expanded.

j_call | d_call | v_call | clone_size | cdr3_aa | cdr3_nt
TRBJ2-1 | - | TRBV6-4 | - | CASSADGKSYNEQFF | TGTGCCAGCAGTGCTGACGGGAAGTCCTACAATGAGCAGTTCTTC
TRBJ1-4 | - | TRBV24-1 | - | CATSDLVLRAGKLFF | TGTGCCACCAGTGACTTGGTTTTGAGGGCGGGAAAACTGTTTTTT
TRBJ2-2 | TRBD2 | TRBV5-1 | - | CASSLGPLSGREELFF | TGCGCCAGCAGCTTAGGCCCGCTGAGCGGGAGAGAGGAGCTGTTTTTT
TRBJ2-7 | - | TRBV6-2/TRBV6-3 | - | CASSQLAPNSYEQYF | TGTGCCAGCAGCCAACTAGCTCCCAACTCCTACGAGCAGTACTTC
TRBJ1-5 | TRBD1 | TRBV3-1/TRBV3-2 | - | CASSPGTANQPQHF | TGTGCCAGCAGCCCTGGGACAGCGAATCAGCCCCAGCATTTT
TRBJ1-5 | - | TRBV30 | - | CAWSAGGNQPQHF | TGTGCCTGGAGTGCGGGGGGCAATCAGCCCCAGCATTTT
TRBJ1-1 | TRBD1 | TRBV11-3 | - | CASSLDRQGTEAFF | TGTGCCAGCAGCTTAGATCGACAGGGCACTGAAGCTTTCTTT
TRBJ1-1 | - | TRBV10-2 | - | CASSEPGGDRTGNTEAFF | TGCGCCAGCAGTGAGCCCGGGGGGGACCGAACAGGGAACACTGAAGCTTTCTTT
TRBJ2-4 | TRBD2 | TRBV6-1 | - | CASSDLAGGAKNIQYF | TGTGCCAGCAGTGACCTAGCGGGGGGAGCCAAAAACATTCAGTACTTC
TRBJ1-2 | TRBD1 | TRBV29-1 | - | CSVATSVTGGVDGYTF | TGCAGCGTCGCAACATCCGTGACAGGGGGCGTGGATGGCTACACCTTC
TRBJ1-2 | - | TRBV7-9 | - | CASSLGGDYGYTF | TGTGCCAGCAGCTTGGGGGGTGACTATGGCTACACCTTC
TRBJ1-5 | - | TRBV6-2/TRBV6-3 | - | CASSPHSESNQPQHF | TGTGCCAGCAGCCCCCATAGCGAATCAAATCAGCCCCAGCATTTT
TRBJ2-1 | TRBD2 | TRBV5-1 | - | CASSLGLAGNEQFF | TGCGCCAGCAGCTTGGGACTAGCGGGCAATGAGCAGTTCTTC
TRBJ1-2 | TRBD1 | TRBV4-1 | - | CASSQNPQGAFGYTF | TGCGCCAGCAGCCAAAACCCACAGGGGGCTTTTGGCTACACCTTC
TRBJ2-1 | TRBD1 | TRBV9 | - | CASSTGQVGSDEQFF | TGTGCCAGCAGCACCGGACAGGTGGGGTCGGATGAGCAGTTCTTC
TRBJ1-3 | TRBD1 | TRBV7-3 | - | CASSRDRGNTIYF | TGTGCCAGCAGCCGGGACAGGGGAAACACCATATATTTT
TRBJ2-5 | - | TRBV29-1 | - | CSADTSWDSGRYF | TGCAGCGCCGATACTTCTTGGGACAGCGGGAGGTACTTC
TRBJ1-1 | - | TRBV2 | - | CASSVAGNTEAFF | TGTGCCAGCAGTGTGGCGGGGAACACTGAAGCTTTCTTT
TRBJ2-1 | - | TRBV11-2 | - | CASSSQTTAVSSYNEQFF | TGTGCCAGCAGCTCTCAAACGACGGCGGTCAGCTCCTACAATGAGCAGTTCTTC
TRBJ1-1 | - | TRBV27 | once | CASSLSLAHMNTEAFF | TGTGCCAGCAGTTTATCGCTAGCCCACATGAACACTGAAGCTTTCTTT
TRBJ2-2 | - | TRBV5-4 | - | CASSLDWSGTGELFF | TGTGCCAGCAGCTTGGATTGGTCCGGGACCGGGGAGCTGTTTTTT
TRBJ1-4 | - | TRBV4-2 | - | CASSQGGGAEKLFF | TGTGCCAGCAGCCAAGGGGGAGGGGCTGAAAAACTGTTTTTT
TRBJ1-1 | TRBD1 | TRBV7-3 | - | CASSVQGANTEAFF | TGTGCCAGCAGCGTTCAGGGGGCGAACACTGAAGCTTTCTTT
TRBJ2-2 | - | TRBV18 | - | CASSPFSGNTGELFF | TGTGCCAGCTCACCATTCTCGGGGAACACCGGGGAGCTGTTTTTT
TRBJ2-1 | TRBD2 | TRBV7-2 | - | CASSSTGLAGGRNNEQFF | TGTGCCAGCAGCTCGACCGGACTAGCGGGAGGGAGGAACAATGAGCAGTTCTTC
TRBJ2-7 | - | TRBV2 | many | CASRDSSYEQYF | TGTGCCAGCAGAGACAGCTCCTACGAGCAGTACTTC
TRBJ2-7 | TRBD2 | TRBV7-9 | - | CASSLALGTSGVQYF | TGTGCCAGCAGCTTAGCCTTGGGGACTAGCGGGGTACAGTACTTC
TRBJ2-7 | TRBD2 | TRBV24-1 | - | CATSDSGTNARRLYEQYF | TGTGCCACCAGTGATTCCGGGACTAACGCCCGCCGGTTATACGAGCAGTACTTC
TRBJ2-7 | - | TRBV12-3/TRBV12-4 | once | CASSPWDSEQYF | TGTGCCAGCAGTCCCTGGGACTCCGAGCAGTACTTC
TRBJ2-2 | TRBD1 | TRBV9 | - | CASSTRLTGGVGELFF | TGTGCCAGCAGCACCCGTTTGACAGGGGGAGTGGGGGAGCTGTTTTTT
TRBJ1-1 | - | TRBV27 | - | CASSFAGGGAFF | TGTGCCAGCAGTTTTGCCGGGGGGGGTGCTTTCTTT
TRBJ1-2 | - | TRBV5-4 | - | CASSFWGPYGYTF | TGTGCCAGCAGCTTCTGGGGGCCCTATGGCTACACCTTC
TRBJ1-4 | TRBD1 | TRBV25-1 | - | CASSATGSEMREKLFF | TGTGCCAGCAGTGCGACAGGGTCAGAGATGCGGGAAAAACTGTTTTTT
TRBJ2-2 | - | TRBV7-2 | - | CASSLGPRRAGELFF | TGTGCCAGCAGCTTAGGTCCACGCCGGGCCGGGGAGCTGTTTTTT
TRBJ2-3 | - | TRBV27 | - | CASSLSRGTDTQYF | TGTGCCAGCAGTTTGTCCAGGGGCACAGATACGCAGTATTTT
TRBJ1-1 | - | TRBV9 | - | CASSADRSNTEAFF | TGTGCCAGCAGCGCAGACAGATCCAACACTGAAGCTTTCTTT
TRBJ1-2 | TRBD1 | TRBV19 | - | CASSITTGGINYGYTF | TGTGCCAGTAGTATAACGACAGGGGGTATAAACTATGGCTACACCTTC
TRBJ2-7 | TRBD2 | TRBV19 | - | CASSTTSGSYEQYF | TGTGCCAGTAGTACGACTAGCGGGAGTTACGAGCAGTACTTC
TRBJ2-2 | TRBD2 | TRBV7-2 | - | CASSLQLAGVTGELFF | TGTGCCAGCAGCTTACAACTAGCGGGAGTCACCGGGGAGCTGTTTTTT
TRBJ1-1 | TRBD1 | TRBV10-1 | - | CASSESNRGNTEAFF | TGCGCCAGCAGTGAGTCGAACAGGGGGAACACTGAAGCTTTCTTT
TRBJ1-1 | - | TRBV19 | - | CASSKTDLNTEAFF | TGTGCCAGTAGCAAGACTGATCTGAACACTGAAGCTTTCTTT
TRBJ1-2 | - | TRBV6-6 | - | CASSQGLGYGYTF | TGTGCCAGCAGTCAGGGGTTAGGGTATGGCTACACCTTC